The entry below gives a single TCR beta chain sequence along with its context. Its antigen remains unidentified. Only in-frame clones appear in the TCRdb table, and some are missing; sequencing was by immunoSEQ multiplex PCR. The sample has about 85,000 clones; roughly 90% are singletons. The record originates from a study of a mutant IDH1 vaccine in newly diagnosed glioma. The germline V gene has CDR1 GTSNPN and CDR2 SVGIG (reference sequence). The CDR3 runs 12 residues. Trimming removed 0 bases from V and 10 bases from J, with 10 bases in between. The time point denotes: week 47, end of study. Each vaccine dose was 300 ug of mutant IDH1 20-mer peptide, with topical imiquimod.

The source of this sequence is a woman aged 45-60 years with glioma. Specimen: PBMCs, collected from a glioma patient whose treatment included an IDH1 peptide vaccine. V is TRBV30 and J is TRBJ2-1, with D uncertain. The chain's CDR3 is CAWSVLVTEQFF. The CDR3 bases are TGTGCCTGGAGTGTATTGGTGACCGAGCAGTTCTTC.